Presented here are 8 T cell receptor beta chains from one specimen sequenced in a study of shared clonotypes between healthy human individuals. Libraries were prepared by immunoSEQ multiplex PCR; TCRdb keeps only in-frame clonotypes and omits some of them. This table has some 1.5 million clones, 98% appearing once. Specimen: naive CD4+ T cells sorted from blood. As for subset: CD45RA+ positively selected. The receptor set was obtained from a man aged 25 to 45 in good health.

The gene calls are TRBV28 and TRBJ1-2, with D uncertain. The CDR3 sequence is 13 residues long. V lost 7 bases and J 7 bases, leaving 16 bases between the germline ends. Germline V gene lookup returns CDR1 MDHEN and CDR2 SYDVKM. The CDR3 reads CASTIGRYFGYTF. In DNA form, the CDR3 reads TGTGCCAGCACCATTGGGCGGTACTTTGGCTACACCTTC.

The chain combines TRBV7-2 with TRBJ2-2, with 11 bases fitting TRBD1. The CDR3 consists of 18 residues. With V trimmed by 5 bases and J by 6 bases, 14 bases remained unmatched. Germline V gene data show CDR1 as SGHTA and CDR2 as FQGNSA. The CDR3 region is CASSLPRTGGAYAGELFF. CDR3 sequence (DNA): TGTGCCAGCAGCCTGCCTCGGACAGGGGGCGCTTATGCCGGGGAGCTGTTTTTT.

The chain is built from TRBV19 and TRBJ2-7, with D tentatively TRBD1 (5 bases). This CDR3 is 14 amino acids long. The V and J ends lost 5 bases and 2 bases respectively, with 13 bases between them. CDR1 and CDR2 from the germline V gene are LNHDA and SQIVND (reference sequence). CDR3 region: CASSPLQGPYEQYF. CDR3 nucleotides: TGTGCCAGTAGTCCCCTTCAGGGCCCCTACGAGCAGTACTTC.

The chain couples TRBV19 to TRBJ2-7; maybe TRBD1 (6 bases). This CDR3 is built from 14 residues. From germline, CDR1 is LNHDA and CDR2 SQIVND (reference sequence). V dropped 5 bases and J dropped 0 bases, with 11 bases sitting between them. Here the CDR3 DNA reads TGTGCCAGTAGTTTAACAGGGACCTCCTACGAGCAGTACTTC. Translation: CASSLTGTSYEQYF.

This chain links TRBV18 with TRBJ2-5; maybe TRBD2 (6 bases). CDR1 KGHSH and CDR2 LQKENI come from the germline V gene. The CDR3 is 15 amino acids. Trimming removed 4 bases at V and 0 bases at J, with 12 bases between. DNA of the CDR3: TGTGCCAGCTCACTGGGAGGCGGGTACCAAGAGACCCAGTACTTC. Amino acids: CASSLGGGYQETQYF.

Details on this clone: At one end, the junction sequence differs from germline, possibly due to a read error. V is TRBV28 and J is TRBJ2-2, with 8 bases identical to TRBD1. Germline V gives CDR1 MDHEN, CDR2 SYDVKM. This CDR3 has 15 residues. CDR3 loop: CASNLRTGRSGELFF. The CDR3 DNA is TGTGCCAGCAATTTACGGACAGGGAGGAGCGGGGAGCTGTTTTTT.

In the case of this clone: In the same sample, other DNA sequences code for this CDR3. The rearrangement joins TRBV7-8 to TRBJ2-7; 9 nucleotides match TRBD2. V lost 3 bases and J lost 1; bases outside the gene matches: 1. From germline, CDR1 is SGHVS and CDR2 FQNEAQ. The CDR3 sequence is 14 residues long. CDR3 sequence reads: CASSLTSGSYEQYF. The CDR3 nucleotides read TGTGCCAGCAGCTTGACTAGCGGTTCCTACGAGCAGTACTTC.

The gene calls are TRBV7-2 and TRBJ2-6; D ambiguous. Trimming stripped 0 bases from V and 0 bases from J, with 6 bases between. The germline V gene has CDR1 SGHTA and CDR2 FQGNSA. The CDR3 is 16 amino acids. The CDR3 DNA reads TGTGCCAGCAGCTTAGCATGGGACTCTGGGGCCAACGTCCTGACTTTC. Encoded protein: CASSLAWDSGANVLTF.